The 10 T cell receptor beta chains listed next were all sequenced from one sample in a study of T cells in Graves' hyperthyroidism and ophthalmopathy. TCR beta CDR3 regions were amplified from RNA. HTBI primers were used for first-round RT-PCR of the TCR CDR3. TCRdb used MiXCR to reprocess the multiplex PCR reads, holding one entry per CDR3 protein. This sample has around 430,000 distinct CDR3 sequences, with 15% found just once. Sequenced: blood. The receptor set was obtained from a woman aged 30 to 39 with Graves' hyperthyroidism.

This clonotype occurred many times. This chain links TRBV4-1 with TRBJ2-7; no firm D call. Trimming cost V 6 bases and J 2 bases, with 14 bases left between them. Germline assignment: CDR1 MGHRA and CDR2 YSYEKL. This CDR3 comprises 14 residues. DNA for the CDR3: TGCGCCAGCAGGGGTGGCGGTTTAGCCTACGAGCAGTACTTC. The encoded protein is CASRGGGLAYEQYF.

This clonotype has just a few counts. The chain recombines TRBV6-5 with TRBJ2-2, with 15 bases fitting TRBD2. V lost 4 bases, J lost 6 bases, and 18 bases stayed unmatched. Looked up from germline, CDR1 is MNHEY and CDR2 is SVGAGI. The CDR3 length is 21 residues. The CDR3 is CASSSFGGQGLAGGYAGELFF. The CDR3 DNA reads as TGTGCCAGCAGTTCTTTCGGGGGACAGGGACTAGCGGGAGGATATGCCGGGGAGCTGTTTTTT.

This clonotype has more than one count but fewer than ten. This clone may be a read error of a much larger clone one base away. The chain joins TRBV3-1 to TRBJ1-1; D gene uncertain. The CDR3 totals 14 residues. V was trimmed by 4 bases and J by 4 bases, leaving 13 bases between them. Germline V gives CDR1 LGHDT, CDR2 YNNKEL (reference sequence). The CDR3 protein is CASSREALSTEAFF. The DNA for the CDR3 is TGTGCCAGCAGCCGTGAGGCATTGAGCACTGAAGCTTTCTTT. The full variable domain, in which reference TRBV3-1 and TRBJ1-1 provide the parts outside the CDR3, is DTAVSQTPKYLVTQMGNDKSIKCEQNLGHDTMYWYKQDSKKFLKIMFSYNNKELIINETVPNRFSPKSPDKAHLNLHINSLELGDSAVYFCASSREALSTEAFFGQGTRLTVV.

This clonotype came up many times. The genes are TRBV12-3 or TRBV12-4 and TRBJ1-2, with 12 bases that match TRBD1. After removal of 7 bases from V and 5 bases from J, the junction contained 8 bases not matched to a gene. CDR3 length equals 15 residues. CDR3 bases: TGTGCCAGCAAGGGGGGGACAGGGGGCTGGTATGGCTACACCTTC. It codes for CASKGGTGGWYGYTF.

This clonotype was seen a few times. This CDR3 reads CASSYKSPGQGMGFYSNQPQHF. The DNA of the CDR3 is TGTGCCAGCAGCTACAAATCTCCGGGACAGGGTATGGGGTTTTATAGCAATCAGCCCCAGCATTTT. The chain has TRBV28 and TRBJ1-5, with TRBD1 identical over 9 bases. Germline CDR1 and CDR2: MDHEN and SYDVKM. The trim removed 6 bases at V and 0 bases at J, leaving 24 bases unmatched. CDR3 length equals 22 residues.

Notes on this clonotype: This clone may be a read error of a much larger clone one base away. The chain recombines TRBV2 with TRBJ2-5; the D call may be TRBD1 or TRBD2 (6 bases each). This CDR3 region has 14 residues. Trimming removed 6 bases at V and 4 bases at J, with 15 bases between. CDR1 is SNHLY, CDR2 FYNNEI, per germline. The CDR3 sequence is CASRRGAAGETQYF. The DNA for the CDR3 is TGTGCCAGCAGAAGGGGGGCCGCGGGAGAGACCCAGTACTTC.

The chain employs TRBV19 and TRBJ2-2, with D possibly matching TRBD2 (6 bases). V lost 7 bases to trimming and J lost 3 bases, with 15 bases between them. CDR1 and CDR2 from the germline V gene are LNHDA and SQIVND (reference sequence). The CDR3 totals 15 residues. CDR3 sequence reads: CASIEGTGYTGELFF. DNA for the CDR3: TGTGCCAGTATCGAGGGGACTGGGTACACCGGGGAGCTGTTTTTT.

This clonotype was counted a few times. The rearrangement uses TRBV6-9 and TRBJ2-2; D is undetermined. The germline V and J ends were trimmed by 3 bases and 1 base, with 9 bases remaining between them. The CDR3 is 15 amino acids. CDR1 and CDR2 from the germline V gene are MNHGY and SVAAGI. CDR3 bases: TGTGCCAGCAGTTACCAGACAAAGAACACCGGGGAGCTGTTTTTT. Its protein product is CASSYQTKNTGELFF.

The sample holds many counts of this clonotype. The chain couples TRBV5-1 to TRBJ2-7; possible D gene TRBD1, 5 bases. The length of the CDR3 is 15 residues. Trimming stripped 3 bases from V and 2 bases from J, with 15 bases between. CDR1 and CDR2 from the germline V gene are SGHRS and YFSETQ. CDR3 in DNA: TGCGCCAGCAGCTCAAGGGGCACGACCGCCTACGAGCAGTACTTC. It encodes CASSSRGTTAYEQYF. The whole variable domain, remainder taken from reference TRBV5-1 and TRBJ2-7, is KAGVTQTPRYLIKTRGQQVTLSCSPISGHRSVSWYQQTPGQGLQFLFEYFSETQRNKGNFPGRFSGRQFSNSRSEMNVSTLELGDSALYLCASSSRGTTAYEQYFGPGTRLTVT.

Only a few counts were recorded for this clonotype. The chain's CDR3 is CATSRAQEDGYTF. CDR3 sequence (DNA): TGTGCCACCAGCAGAGCACAGGAAGATGGCTACACCTTC. The chain couples TRBV15 to TRBJ1-2, with D possibly matching TRBD1 (5 bases). Germline CDR1 is LNHNV and CDR2 is YYDKDF (reference sequence). V lost 1 base to trimming and J lost 6 bases, with 9 bases between them. CDR3 length equals 13 residues.